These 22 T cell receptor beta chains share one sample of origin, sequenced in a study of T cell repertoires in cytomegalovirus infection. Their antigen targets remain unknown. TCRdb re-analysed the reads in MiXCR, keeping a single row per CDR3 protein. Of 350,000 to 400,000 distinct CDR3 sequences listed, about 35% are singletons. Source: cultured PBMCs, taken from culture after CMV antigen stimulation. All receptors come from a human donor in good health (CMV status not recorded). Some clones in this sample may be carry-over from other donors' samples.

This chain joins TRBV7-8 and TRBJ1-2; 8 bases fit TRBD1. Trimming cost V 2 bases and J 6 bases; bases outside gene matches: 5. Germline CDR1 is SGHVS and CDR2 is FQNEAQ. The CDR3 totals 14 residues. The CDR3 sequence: CASSLPWDRNGYTF. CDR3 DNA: TGTGCCAGCAGCTTACCCTGGGACAGGAATGGCTACACCTTC.

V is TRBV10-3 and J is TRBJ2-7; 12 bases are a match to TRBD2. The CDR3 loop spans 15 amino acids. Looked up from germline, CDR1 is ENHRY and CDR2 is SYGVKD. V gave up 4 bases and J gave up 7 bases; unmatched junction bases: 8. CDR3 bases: TGTGCCATCAGTGCGGGACTAGCGGGCGTGGGGGAGCAGTACTTC. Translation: CAISAGLAGVGEQYF.

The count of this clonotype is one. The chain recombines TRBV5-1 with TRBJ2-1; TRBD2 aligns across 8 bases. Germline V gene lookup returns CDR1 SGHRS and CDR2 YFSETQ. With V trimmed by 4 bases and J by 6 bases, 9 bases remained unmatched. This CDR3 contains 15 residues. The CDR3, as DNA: TGCGCCAGCAGCCCCCCAGCGGGAGTTGGCAATGAGCAGTTCTTC. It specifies CASSPPAGVGNEQFF.

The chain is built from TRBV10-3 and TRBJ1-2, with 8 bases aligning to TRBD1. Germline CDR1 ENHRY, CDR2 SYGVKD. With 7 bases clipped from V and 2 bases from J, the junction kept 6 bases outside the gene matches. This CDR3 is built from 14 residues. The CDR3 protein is CAINPQGGNYGYTF. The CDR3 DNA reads TGTGCCATCAACCCACAGGGGGGGAACTATGGCTACACCTTC.

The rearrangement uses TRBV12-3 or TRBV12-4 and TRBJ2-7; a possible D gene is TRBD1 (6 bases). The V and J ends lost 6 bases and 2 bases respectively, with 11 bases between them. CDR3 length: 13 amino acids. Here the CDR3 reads CASSRDIAYEQYF. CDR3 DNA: TGTGCCAGCAGCCGGGACATCGCCTACGAGCAGTACTTC.

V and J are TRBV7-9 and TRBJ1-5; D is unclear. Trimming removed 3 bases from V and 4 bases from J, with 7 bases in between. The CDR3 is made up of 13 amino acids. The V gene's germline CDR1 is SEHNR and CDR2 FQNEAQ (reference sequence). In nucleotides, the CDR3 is TGTGCCAGCAGCTTGTGGGAGAATCAGCCCCAGCATTTT. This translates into CASSLWENQPQHF. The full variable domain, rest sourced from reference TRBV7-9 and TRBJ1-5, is DTGVSQNPRHKITKRGQNVTFRCDPISEHNRLYWYRQTLGQGPEFLTYFQNEAQLEKSRLLSDRFSAERPKGSFSTLEIQRTEQGDSAMYLCASSLWENQPQHFGDGTRLSIL.

For the CDR3, the DNA is TGTGCCAGCAGCTTAGGAGCGGGACTCTCCTACAATGAGCAGTTCTTC. It codes for CASSLGAGLSYNEQFF. The chain uses TRBV7-2 and TRBJ2-1, with 7 positions matching TRBD2. The ends lost 1 base at V and 0 bases at J; junction bases unmatched: 3. Germline values: CDR1 SGHTA, CDR2 FQGNSA. The CDR3 spans 16 residues.

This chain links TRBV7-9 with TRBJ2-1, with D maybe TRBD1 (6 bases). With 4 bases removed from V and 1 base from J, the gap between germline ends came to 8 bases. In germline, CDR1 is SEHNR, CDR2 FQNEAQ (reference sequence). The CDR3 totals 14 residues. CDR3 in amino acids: CASSSGASYNEQFF. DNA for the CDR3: TGTGCCAGCAGCTCAGGGGCGTCCTACAATGAGCAGTTCTTC.

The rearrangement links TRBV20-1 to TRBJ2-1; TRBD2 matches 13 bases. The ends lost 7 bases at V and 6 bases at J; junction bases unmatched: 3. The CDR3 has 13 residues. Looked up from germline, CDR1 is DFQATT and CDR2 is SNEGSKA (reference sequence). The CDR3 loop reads CSVRTSGSNEQFF. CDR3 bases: TGCAGTGTTCGGACTAGCGGGAGCAATGAGCAGTTCTTC.

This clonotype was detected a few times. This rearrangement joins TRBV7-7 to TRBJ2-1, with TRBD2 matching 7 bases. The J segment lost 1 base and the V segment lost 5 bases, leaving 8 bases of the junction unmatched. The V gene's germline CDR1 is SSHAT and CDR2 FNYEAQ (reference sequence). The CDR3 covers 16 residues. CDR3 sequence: CASSLSPGLSYNEQFF. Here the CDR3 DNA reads TGTGCCAGCAGCCTTTCCCCGGGACTATCCTACAATGAGCAGTTCTTC.

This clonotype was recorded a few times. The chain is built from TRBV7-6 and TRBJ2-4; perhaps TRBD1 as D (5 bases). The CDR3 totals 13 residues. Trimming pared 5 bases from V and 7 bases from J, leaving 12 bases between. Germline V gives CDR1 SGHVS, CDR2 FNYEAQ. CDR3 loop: CASSPQAKNIQYF. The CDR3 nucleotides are TGTGCCAGCAGCCCACAGGCAAAGAACATTCAGTACTTC.

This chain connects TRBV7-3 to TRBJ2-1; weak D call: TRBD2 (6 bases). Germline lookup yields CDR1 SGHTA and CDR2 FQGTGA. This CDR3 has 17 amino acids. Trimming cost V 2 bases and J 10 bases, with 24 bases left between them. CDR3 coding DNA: TGTGCCAGCAGCTTAGAGACCCTCGGGCGGGATAGCGGAGAGCAGTTCTTC. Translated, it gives CASSLETLGRDSGEQFF.

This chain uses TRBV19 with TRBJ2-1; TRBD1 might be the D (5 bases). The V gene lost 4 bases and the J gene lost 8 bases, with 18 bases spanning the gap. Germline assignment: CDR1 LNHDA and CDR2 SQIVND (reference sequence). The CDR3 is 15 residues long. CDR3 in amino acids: CASSNQGWVVDEQFF. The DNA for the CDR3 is TGTGCCAGTAGTAACCAGGGATGGGTTGTGGATGAGCAGTTCTTC. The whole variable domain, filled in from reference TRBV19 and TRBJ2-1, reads DGGITQSPKYLFRKEGQNVTLSCEQNLNHDAMYWYRQDPGQGLRLIYYSQIVNDFQKGDIAEGYSVSREKKESFPLTVTSAQKNPTAFYLCASSNQGWVVDEQFFGPGTRLTVL.

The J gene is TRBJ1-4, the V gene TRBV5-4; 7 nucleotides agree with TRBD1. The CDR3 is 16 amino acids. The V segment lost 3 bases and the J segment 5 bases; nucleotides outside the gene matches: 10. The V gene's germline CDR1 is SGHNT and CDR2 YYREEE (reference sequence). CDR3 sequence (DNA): TGTGCCAGCAGCTGGACAGGCCTTGGACAGAATGAAAAACTGTTTTTT. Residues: CASSWTGLGQNEKLFF.

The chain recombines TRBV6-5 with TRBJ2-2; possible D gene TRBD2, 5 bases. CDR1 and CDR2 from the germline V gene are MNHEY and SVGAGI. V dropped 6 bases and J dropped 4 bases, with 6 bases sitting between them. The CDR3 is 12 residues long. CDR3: CASREVTGELFF. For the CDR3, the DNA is TGTGCCAGCAGGGAGGTCACCGGGGAGCTGTTTTTT.

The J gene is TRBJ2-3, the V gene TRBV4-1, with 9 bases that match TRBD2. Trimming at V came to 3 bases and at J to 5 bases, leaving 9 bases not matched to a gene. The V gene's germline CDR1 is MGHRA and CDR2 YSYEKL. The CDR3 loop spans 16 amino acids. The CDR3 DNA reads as TGCGCCAGCAGCCAGGATACCGGCGGGGGGGGAGATACGCAGTATTTT. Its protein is CASSQDTGGGGDTQYF.

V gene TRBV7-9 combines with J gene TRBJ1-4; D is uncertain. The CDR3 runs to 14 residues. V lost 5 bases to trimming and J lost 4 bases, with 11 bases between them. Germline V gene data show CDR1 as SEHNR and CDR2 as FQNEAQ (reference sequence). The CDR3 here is CASSPPGDNEKLFF. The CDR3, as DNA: TGTGCCAGCAGCCCCCCTGGAGATAATGAAAAACTGTTTTTT.

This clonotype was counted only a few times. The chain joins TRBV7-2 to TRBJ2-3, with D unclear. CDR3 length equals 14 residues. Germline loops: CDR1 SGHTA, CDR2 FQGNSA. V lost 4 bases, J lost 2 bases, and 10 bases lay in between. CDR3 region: CASSSYKPTDTQYF. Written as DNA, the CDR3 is TGTGCCAGCAGCTCATATAAACCCACAGATACGCAGTATTTT.

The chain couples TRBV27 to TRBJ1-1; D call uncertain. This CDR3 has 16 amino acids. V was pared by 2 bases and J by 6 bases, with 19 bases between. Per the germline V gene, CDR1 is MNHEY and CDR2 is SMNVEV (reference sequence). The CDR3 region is CASSLTQVGPRAEAFF. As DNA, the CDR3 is TGTGCCAGCAGTTTAACGCAGGTCGGGCCTCGAGCTGAAGCTTTCTTT.

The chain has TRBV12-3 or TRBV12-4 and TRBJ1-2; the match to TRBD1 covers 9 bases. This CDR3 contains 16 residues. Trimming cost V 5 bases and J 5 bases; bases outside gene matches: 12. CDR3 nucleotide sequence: TGTGCCAGCAGTCCAGGACAGGGGCGCTCTCCTTATGGCTACACCTTC. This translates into CASSPGQGRSPYGYTF.

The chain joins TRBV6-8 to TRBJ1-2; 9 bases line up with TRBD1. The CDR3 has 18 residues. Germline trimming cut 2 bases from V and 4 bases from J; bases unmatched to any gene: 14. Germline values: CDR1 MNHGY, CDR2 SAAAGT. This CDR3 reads CASSYAPGQGPLSYGYTF. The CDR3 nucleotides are TGTGCCAGCAGTTACGCCCCGGGACAGGGACCCCTTTCCTATGGCTACACCTTC.

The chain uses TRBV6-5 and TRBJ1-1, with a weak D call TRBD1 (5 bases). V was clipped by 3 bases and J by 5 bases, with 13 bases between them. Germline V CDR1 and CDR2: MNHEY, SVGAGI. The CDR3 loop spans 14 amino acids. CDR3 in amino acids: CASSYSGRGTEAFF. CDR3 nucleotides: TGTGCCAGCAGTTATTCGGGGCGAGGTACTGAAGCTTTCTTT.